One sample yielded the 16 T cell receptor beta chains listed below, sequenced in a study of T cell changes during pregnancy in multiple sclerosis. Profiled with immunoSEQ multiplex PCR; TCRdb holds only in-frame clones, not every one. This table holds some 39,000 clones, about 89% found once. This specimen was CD4+ T cells from peripheral blood mononuclear cells, taken in the third trimester of pregnancy. The receptors stem from a female donor in good health, enrolled as a control in a pregnancy study.

The chain has TRBV6-5 and TRBJ2-5; D might be TRBD2 (6 bases). V was clipped by 0 bases and J by 7 bases, with 12 bases between them. Germline V gives CDR1 MNHEY, CDR2 SVGAGI. This CDR3 contains 14 residues. Here the CDR3 reads CASSYSRETATQYF. CDR3 coding DNA: TGTGCCAGCAGTTACTCCCGGGAGACAGCGACCCAGTACTTC.

This clone was counted a single time. This chain uses TRBV30 with TRBJ1-4; 7 bases line up with TRBD1. V lost 0 bases and J lost 7; bases outside the gene matches: 23. CDR1 and CDR2 (germline): GTSNPN, SVGIG (reference sequence). CDR3 length: 20 residues. The CDR3 sequence is CAWSVWPRRQGQTRGEKLFF. The CDR3 nucleotides read TGTGCCTGGAGTGTCTGGCCTCGTCGACAGGGCCAAACTCGGGGTGAAAAACTGTTTTTT.

This chain links TRBV28 with TRBJ1-5; possible D gene TRBD1, 5 bases. This CDR3 has 15 amino acids. Germline values: CDR1 MDHEN, CDR2 SYDVKM. V was pared by 2 bases and J by 2 bases, with 10 bases between. This CDR3 reads CASSLQGLGNQPQHF. CDR3 DNA sequence: TGTGCCAGCAGTTTACAGGGCTTGGGCAATCAGCCCCAGCATTTT.

The chain couples TRBV30 to TRBJ2-5; tentatively, D is TRBD2 (5 bases). With 1 base removed from V and 5 bases from J, the gap between germline ends came to 5 bases. This CDR3 is 11 amino acids long. Germline V gene data show CDR1 as GTSNPN and CDR2 as SVGIG (reference sequence). In DNA form, the CDR3 reads TGTGCCTGGAGTGAGCGGGAGACCCAGTACTTC. It yields the protein CAWSERETQYF.

The CDR3 DNA reads as TGTGCCAGCAGCCGGGACAGGGACTATGGCTACACCTTC. This codes for CASSRDRDYGYTF. This chain uses TRBV5-4 with TRBJ1-2, with 9 nucleotides matching TRBD1. Germline-derived CDR1 and CDR2 are SGHNT and YYREEE (reference sequence). J gave up 3 bases and V 4 bases, and 1 base lay outside the gene matches. The CDR3 is 13 residues long.

V gene TRBV28 combines with J gene TRBJ2-5; D is undetermined. V was shortened by 4 bases and J by 7 bases, with 10 bases between the two germline ends. CDR3 length: 12 amino acids. CDR1 is MDHEN, CDR2 SYDVKM, per germline. Here the CDR3 reads CASSSTDRTQYF. The CDR3 bases are TGTGCCAGCAGTTCCACCGATAGGACCCAGTACTTC.

The V call is TRBV4-2, the J call TRBJ2-1; 11 positions agree with TRBD2. The junction had 5 bases not matched to a gene; V was cut back by 0 bases and J by 7 bases. Germline V gene data show CDR1 as LGHNA and CDR2 as YNFKEQ. The CDR3 totals 16 residues. Here the CDR3 DNA reads TGTGCCAGCAGCCAAGAAGGGGCTAGCGGGGGGAATGAGCAGTTCTTC. Encoded protein: CASSQEGASGGNEQFF.

The chain recombines TRBV7-6 with TRBJ2-1; 7 positions match TRBD2. V lost 4 bases and J lost 1; bases outside the gene matches: 7. The CDR3 has 16 amino acids. Germline-derived CDR1 and CDR2 are SGHVS and FNYEAQ. CDR3: CASSSFAGVSYNEQFF. The CDR3 nucleotides read TGTGCCAGCAGCTCCTTCGCGGGAGTGTCCTACAATGAGCAGTTCTTC.

The gene calls are TRBV6-1 and TRBJ2-3, with TRBD2 identical over 8 bases. Trimming took 3 bases from V and 3 from J; bases not matched to a gene: 5. In germline, CDR1 is MNHNS, CDR2 SASEGT. The CDR3 contains 15 residues. The CDR3 coding sequence is TGTGCCAGCAGTGAGTCGAGCGGGAGAACAGATACGCAGTATTTT. Its protein product is CASSESSGRTDTQYF.

The J gene is TRBJ2-3, the V gene TRBV6-4, with D possibly being TRBD2 (6 bases). The CDR3 covers 14 residues. The germline V gene encodes CDR1 MRHNA and CDR2 SNTAGT. The V and J ends lost 2 bases and 5 bases respectively, with 11 bases between them. CDR3 loop: CASSDAGGRDTQYF. CDR3 sequence (DNA): TGTGCCAGCAGTGACGCAGGAGGGCGAGATACGCAGTATTTT.

This chain links TRBV10-3 with TRBJ1-4; no definite D call. This CDR3 is 15 amino acids long. V lost 11 bases, J lost 7 bases, and 23 bases lay in between. Looked up from germline, CDR1 is ENHRY and CDR2 is SYGVKD. The CDR3 loop is CAPTAPGLHCEKLFF. CDR3 nucleotide sequence: TGTGCCCCAACAGCCCCAGGCCTACATTGTGAAAAACTGTTTTTT.

V and J are TRBV7-2 and TRBJ1-1; D gene uncertain. V was clipped by 1 base and J by 1 base, with 4 bases between them. CDR1 is SGHTA, CDR2 FQGNSA, per germline. The length of the CDR3 is 13 residues. This CDR3 is CASSLVQNTEAFF. The CDR3, as DNA: TGTGCCAGCAGCTTAGTTCAGAACACTGAAGCTTTCTTT.

The rearrangement joins TRBV7-9 to TRBJ2-7; 8 bases agree with TRBD2. Losses at the gene ends were 1 base for V and 6 bases for J; bases not matched to a gene: 8. Germline V lookup: CDR1 SEHNR, CDR2 FQNEAQ (reference sequence). The length of the CDR3 is 15 residues. This CDR3 reads CASSLEHGGAGEQYF. CDR3 nucleotide sequence: TGTGCCAGCAGCTTAGAACACGGGGGGGCCGGCGAGCAGTACTTC. Together with reference TRBV7-9 and TRBJ2-7, the CDR3 gives the full variable domain: DTGVSQNPRHKITKRGQNVTFRCDPISEHNRLYWYRQTLGQGPEFLTYFQNEAQLEKSRLLSDRFSAERPKGSFSTLEIQRTEQGDSAMYLCASSLEHGGAGEQYFGPGTRLTVT.

This sequence joins TRBV7-2 and TRBJ2-7; 10 nucleotides line up with TRBD1. Germline V gene data show CDR1 as SGHTA and CDR2 as FQGNSA. The J segment lost 2 bases and the V segment lost 1 base, leaving 2 bases of the junction unmatched. CDR3 size: 15 residues. DNA for the CDR3: TGTGCCAGCAGCTTAGTGGGACAGGGGCCCTACGAGCAGTACTTC. Amino acid sequence: CASSLVGQGPYEQYF.

This sequence joins TRBV15 and TRBJ2-5; 9 nucleotides align to TRBD1. After removal of 1 base from V and 3 bases from J, the junction contained 9 bases not matched to a gene. The CDR3 contains 17 residues. The germline V gene has CDR1 LNHNV and CDR2 YYDKDF (reference sequence). The CDR3 DNA sequence: TGTGCCACCAGCAGAGGGTACGGGACAGGGTTTGAAGAGACCCAGTACTTC. Protein: CATSRGYGTGFEETQYF. The full variable domain, with the rest looked up from reference TRBV15 and TRBJ2-5, is DAMVIQNPRYQVTQFGKPVTLSCSQTLNHNVMYWYQQKSSQAPKLLFHYYDKDFNNEADTPDNFQSRRPNTSFCFLDIRSPGLGDTAMYLCATSRGYGTGFEETQYFGPGTRLLVL.

The chain links TRBV5-1 to TRBJ1-1, with unresolved D. V was pared by 1 base and J by 5 bases, with 12 bases between. The germline V gene encodes CDR1 SGHRS and CDR2 YFSETQ. The CDR3 is made up of 14 amino acids. CDR3 DNA sequence: TGCGCCAGCAGCTTGCGAGGTGAGCGGACTGAAGCTTTCTTT. Its protein is CASSLRGERTEAFF. Together with reference TRBV5-1 and TRBJ1-1, the CDR3 gives the full variable domain: KAGVTQTPRYLIKTRGQQVTLSCSPISGHRSVSWYQQTPGQGLQFLFEYFSETQRNKGNFPGRFSGRQFSNSRSEMNVSTLELGDSALYLCASSLRGERTEAFFGQGTRLTVV.